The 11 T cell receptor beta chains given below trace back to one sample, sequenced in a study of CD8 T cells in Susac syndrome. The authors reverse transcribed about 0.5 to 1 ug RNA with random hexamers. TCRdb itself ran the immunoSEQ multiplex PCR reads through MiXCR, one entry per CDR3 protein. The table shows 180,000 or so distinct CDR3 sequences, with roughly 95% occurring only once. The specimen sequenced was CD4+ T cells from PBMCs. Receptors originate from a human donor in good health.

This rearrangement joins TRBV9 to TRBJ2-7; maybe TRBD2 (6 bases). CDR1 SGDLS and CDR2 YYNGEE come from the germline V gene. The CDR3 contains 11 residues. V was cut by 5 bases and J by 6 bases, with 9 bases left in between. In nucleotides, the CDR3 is TGTGCCAGCAGTAACGGGGGCGAGCAGTACTTC. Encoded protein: CASSNGGEQYF.

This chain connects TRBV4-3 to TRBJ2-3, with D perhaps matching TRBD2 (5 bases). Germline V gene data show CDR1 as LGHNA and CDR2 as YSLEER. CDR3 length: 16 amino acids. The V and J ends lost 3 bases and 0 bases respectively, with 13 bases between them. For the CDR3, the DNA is TGCGCCAGCAGCCACGCTCGGGGAACTAGCACAGATACGCAGTATTTT. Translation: CASSHARGTSTDTQYF.

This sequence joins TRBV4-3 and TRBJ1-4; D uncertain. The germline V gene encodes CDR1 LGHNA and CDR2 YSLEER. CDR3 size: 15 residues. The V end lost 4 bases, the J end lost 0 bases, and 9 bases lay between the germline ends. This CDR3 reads CASSLLYPTNEKLFF. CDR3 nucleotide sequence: TGCGCCAGCAGCCTACTATACCCAACTAATGAAAAACTGTTTTTT.

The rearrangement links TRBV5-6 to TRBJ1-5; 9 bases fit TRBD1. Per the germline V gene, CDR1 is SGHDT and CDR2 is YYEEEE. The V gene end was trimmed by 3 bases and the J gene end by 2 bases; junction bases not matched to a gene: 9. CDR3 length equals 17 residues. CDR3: CASSWTGENRGNQPQHF. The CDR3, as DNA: TGTGCCAGCAGCTGGACAGGGGAGAATAGGGGCAATCAGCCCCAGCATTTT.

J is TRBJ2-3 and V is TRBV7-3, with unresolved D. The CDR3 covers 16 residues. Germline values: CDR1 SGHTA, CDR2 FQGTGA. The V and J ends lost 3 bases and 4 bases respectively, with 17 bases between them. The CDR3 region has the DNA TGTGCCAGCAGCTTCTCTGATAGCTTATTACCAGATACGCAGTATTTT. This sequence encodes CASSFSDSLLPDTQYF.

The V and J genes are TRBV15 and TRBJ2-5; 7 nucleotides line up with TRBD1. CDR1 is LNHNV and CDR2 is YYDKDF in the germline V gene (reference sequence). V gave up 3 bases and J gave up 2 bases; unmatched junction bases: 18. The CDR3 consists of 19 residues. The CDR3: CATSRYAQGEQRNQETQYF. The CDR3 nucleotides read TGTGCCACCAGCAGGTATGCGCAGGGGGAACAAAGGAATCAAGAGACCCAGTACTTC.

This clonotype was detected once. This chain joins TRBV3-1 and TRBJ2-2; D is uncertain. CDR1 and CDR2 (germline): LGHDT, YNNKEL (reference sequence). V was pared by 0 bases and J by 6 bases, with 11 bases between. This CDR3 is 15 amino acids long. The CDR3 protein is CASSQDHYTPGELFF. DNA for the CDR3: TGTGCCAGCAGCCAAGATCATTACACACCCGGGGAGCTGTTTTTT.

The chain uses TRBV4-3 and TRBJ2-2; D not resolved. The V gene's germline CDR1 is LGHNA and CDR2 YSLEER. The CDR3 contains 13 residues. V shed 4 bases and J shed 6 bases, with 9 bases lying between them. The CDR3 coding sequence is TGCGCCAGCAGCCTTGACGGCGCCGGGGAGCTGTTTTTT. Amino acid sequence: CASSLDGAGELFF.

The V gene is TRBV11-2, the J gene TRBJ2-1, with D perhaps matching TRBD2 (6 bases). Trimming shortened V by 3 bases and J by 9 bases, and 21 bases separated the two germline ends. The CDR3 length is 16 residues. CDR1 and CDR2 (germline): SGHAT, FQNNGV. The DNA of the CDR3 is TGTGCCAGCAGCTTCATTTCGCCCGGCGGGGTTCGTGAGCAGTTCTTC. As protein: CASSFISPGGVREQFF. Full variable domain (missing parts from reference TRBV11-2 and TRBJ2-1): EAGVAQSPRYKIIEKRQSVAFWCNPISGHATLYWYQQILGQGPKLLIQFQNNGVVDDSQLPKDRFSAERLKGVDSTLKIQPAKLEDSAVYLCASSFISPGGVREQFFGPGTRLTVL.

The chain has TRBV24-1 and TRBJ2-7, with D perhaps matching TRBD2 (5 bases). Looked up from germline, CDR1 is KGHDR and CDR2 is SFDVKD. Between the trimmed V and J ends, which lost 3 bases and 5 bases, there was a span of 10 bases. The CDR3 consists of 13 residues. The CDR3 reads CATSDAPGDEQYF. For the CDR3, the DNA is TGTGCCACCAGTGATGCCCCCGGGGACGAGCAGTACTTC.

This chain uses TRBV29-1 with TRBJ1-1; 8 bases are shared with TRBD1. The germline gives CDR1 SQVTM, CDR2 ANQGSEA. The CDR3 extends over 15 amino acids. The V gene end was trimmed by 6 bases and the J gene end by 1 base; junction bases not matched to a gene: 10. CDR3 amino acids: CSVNSQGGENTEAFF. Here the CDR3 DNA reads TGCAGCGTGAACTCACAGGGGGGTGAGAACACTGAAGCTTTCTTT.